This T cell receptor (beta chain) was observed in a study of CXCR3-negative and CXCR3-positive naive CD8 T cells (dated by TCRdb to 2018 to 2020). Describing the broader study: In total, around 140 million TRB reads were obtained, corresponding to roughly 1.5 +/- 0.3 million reads per library. Data from about 10 donors, pooled across two independent experiments, went into the diversity and physicochemical repertoire analyses. Naive subsets from about five donors and memory cells from 3 donors were included in the TRBV-TRBJ cluster analysis.

On the study overall, not on this receptor specifically: Repertoire diversity was comparably high in both naive subsets but much lower in memory CD8+ T cells. Within the same donor, TRBV-TRBJ usage looked similar between naive CXCR3-negative and CXCR3-positive cells, but memory cells had distinct patterns. Freshly isolated PBMCs were used for most assays because CXCR3 expression partially decreased after cryopreservation. Surface CD5, linked to self-reactivity in mice, was comparable between naive subsets; TCR interaction strength was therefore also inferred from TRB CDR3 physicochemical properties. Compared with CXCR3-negative naive cells, CXCR3-positive naive cells had TRB CDR3s with higher hydrophobicity (lower Kidera factor 4), lower energy, and higher strength and volume indices.

Sequencer: NextSeq 550. The Human TCR Profiling Kit (MiLaboratory) was used to make UMI-labeled 5' RACE TRB cDNA libraries. The full amount of extracted RNA was used for cDNA synthesis, and the full amount of resulting cDNA was used for PCR amplification. The libraries were made side by side, with each library going through the same number of PCR cycles. The paper's data handling went like this. With a requirement of at least two reads per UMI, MIGEC and MiXCR extracted about 52,000 +/- 9,100 unique UMI-labeled TRB cDNA molecules per library. On average, each library contained approximately 40,000 +/- 10,000 functional in-frame TRB CDR3 nucleotide clonotypes without stop codons. After downsampling to 5000 UMI-labeled TRB molecules per sample, diversity metrics, including normalized Shannon-Wiener and Chao1, were computed in VDJtools. VDJtools was used to calculate clonotype-size-weighted physicochemical properties of the central five CDR3 residues, namely interaction energy, strength, volume and Kidera factor 4. TCRdb reprocessed the reads, and each CDR3 protein sequence is entered once, without DNA. The authors' filters were not applied to this entry. The sample's table lists a count of roughly 45,000 distinct CDR3 sequences. The leading ten clones occupy 2% to 2.5% of the sample.

The germline V gene sets CDR1 to SQVTM and CDR2 to ANQGSEA. There are 11 amino acids in the CDR3, from cysteine to phenylalanine inclusive. The record lacks a DNA sequence. Each CD8+ T cell subset was flow-sorted in triplicate, with under 350,000 cells per subset placed directly into RLT lysis buffer. Naive CD8+ T cells were defined stringently as CD45RO-CCR7+CD27+CD95- to exclude memory contaminants. Peripheral blood mononuclear cells were isolated from buffy coats by standard density gradient centrifugation. A FACSAria III was used to flow-sort naive CXCR3-negative and CXCR3-positive CD8+ T cells. An RNeasy Mini Kit was used to extract total RNA from the sorted cells. Notes on this clonotype: The antigen this receptor binds is unknown.

Specimen: naive CXCR3- CD8+ T cells from blood. The cell subset or site label here, explained by the study, means: CD45RO-CCR7+CD27+CD95- naive CD8+ T cells lacking CXCR3 (TNR3-). The V and J segments used are TRBV29-1 and TRBJ1-1. This clonotype originated in a human donor in good health. Some clones in this sample may be carry-over from other donors' samples. CDR3 region: CSVPMNTEAFF.